This TCR beta chain was identified in a study of response to subunit inactivated influenza vaccine. Study outcomes and limitations: Each seasonal influenza vaccination, the authors suggested, recruits few new T cells.

V was trimmed by 2 bases and J by 8 bases, leaving 16 bases between them. There are 14 residues in the CDR3. Germline assignment: CDR1 SGHRS and CDR2 YFSETQ. Note on this clonotype: Its antigen is still unknown.

TCRdb re-called the RT-PCR reads through MiXCR, storing one row per CDR3 protein. This sample has 500,000 or so distinct CDR3 sequences, with 9.5% to 12% found just once. The receptor was derived from a man aged 50-59 years who received an inactivated influenza vaccine. This sample comprised PBMCs from blood, obtained roughly 6 weeks after vaccination. The rearrangement uses TRBV5-1 and TRBJ1-1; D may be TRBD1 (5 bases). CDR3 loop: CASSFQGHSAEAFF. The CDR3 bases are TGCGCCAGCAGCTTTCAGGGCCATAGCGCAGAAGCTTTCTTT.